The sequence of this T cell receptor (beta chain) was determined in a study of shared clonotypes between healthy human individuals. Study as a whole: Three plates were used per donor for CD4 naive, three for CD4 memory, two for CD8 naive and one for CD8 memory. Overall study results and limits: The donor pool, a small one, limited the genetic and exposure-history diversity represented.

Terminally differentiated effector memory CD45RA+ cells were left out of the naive CD8 fraction, which was CD45RO-negative and positively selected for CCR7. The CDR3 contains 15 residues. Per the germline V gene, CDR1 is MDHEN and CDR2 is SYDVKM. Trimming shortened V by 5 bases and J by 8 bases, and 19 bases separated the two germline ends. Assay: immunoSEQ multiplex PCR; the TCRdb copy retains only in-frame clones and omits some. The table shows around 2.1 million clones, with approximately 94% occurring only once. A word on this clone: Antigen: not known.

The sequence was collected from a man aged 18 to 29 in good health. Some clones in this sample may be carry-over from other donors' samples. This chain joins TRBV28 and TRBJ2-1; a weak D match, TRBD1 (6 bases). The material sequenced was naive CD8+ T cells from PBMCs. The DNA of the CDR3 is TGTGCCAGCAGTCCCTCTCATACAGGGATTGATGAGCAGTTCTTC. Amino acids: CASSPSHTGIDEQFF.